Here is one T cell receptor beta chain with its context. The V segment lost 4 bases and the J segment 10 bases; nucleotides outside the gene matches: 4. Germline-derived CDR1 and CDR2 are SGHNT and YYREEE (reference sequence). The CDR3 runs to 12 residues. This entry is derived from a study of blood T cell repertoires in COVID-19. As for the study in general: The United States, Italy and Spain were the sources of the acute and convalescent COVID-19 samples.

Profiling relied on immunoSEQ multiplex PCR, and the TCRdb table lists in-frame clones only, not all of them. The sample has around 220,000 clones, around 82% seen once. The receptor was derived from an elderly woman with active or convalescent COVID-19. Specimen: peripheral blood. The chain recombines TRBV5-4 with TRBJ1-2; 10 positions agree with TRBD1. The CDR3 here is CASSIGTGVYTF. The CDR3 DNA reads TGTGCCAGCAGCATCGGGACAGGGGTCTACACCTTC.